The TCR beta chain under discussion was sequenced for a study of T cells in Graves' hyperthyroidism and ophthalmopathy. Amplification targeted TCR beta CDR3 regions from RNA transcripts. First-round RT-PCR targeting the TCR CDR3 was performed with the HTBI primer set. TCRdb redid the calling of the multiplex PCR reads with MiXCR, one entry per CDR3 protein. The sample holds roughly 650,000 distinct CDR3 sequences, approximately 16% seen once. Germline V gives CDR1 SGHTA, CDR2 FQGNSA. The V end lost 5 bases, the J end lost 4 bases, and 14 bases lay between the germline ends. This CDR3 contains 14 residues.

This chain links TRBV7-2 with TRBJ1-1; perhaps TRBD1 as D (6 bases). The sample consisted of blood. The clonotype originates from a middle-aged woman with Graves' ophthalmopathy. CDR3 loop: CASSRDRPFTEAFF. The DNA for the CDR3 is TGTGCCAGCAGCCGCGACAGGCCTTTCACTGAAGCTTTCTTT.